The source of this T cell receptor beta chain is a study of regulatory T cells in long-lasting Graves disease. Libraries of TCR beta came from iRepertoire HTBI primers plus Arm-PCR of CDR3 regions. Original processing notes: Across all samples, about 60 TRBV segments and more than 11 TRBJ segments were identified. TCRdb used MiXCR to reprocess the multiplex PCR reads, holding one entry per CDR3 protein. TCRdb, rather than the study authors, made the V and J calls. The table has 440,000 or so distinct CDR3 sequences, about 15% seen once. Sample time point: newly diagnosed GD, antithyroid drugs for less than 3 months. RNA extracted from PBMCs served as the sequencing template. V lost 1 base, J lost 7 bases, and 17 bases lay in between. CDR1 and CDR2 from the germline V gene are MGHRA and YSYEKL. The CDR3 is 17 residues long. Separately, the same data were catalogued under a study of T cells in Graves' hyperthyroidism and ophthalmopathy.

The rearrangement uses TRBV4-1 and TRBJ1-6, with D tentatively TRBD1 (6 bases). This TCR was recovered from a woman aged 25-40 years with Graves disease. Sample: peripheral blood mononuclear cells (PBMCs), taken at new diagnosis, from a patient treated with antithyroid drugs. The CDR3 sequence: CASSQGGQGPLNSPLHF. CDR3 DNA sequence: TGCGCCAGCAGCCAAGGCGGTCAGGGGCCGCTAAATTCACCCCTCCACTTT.